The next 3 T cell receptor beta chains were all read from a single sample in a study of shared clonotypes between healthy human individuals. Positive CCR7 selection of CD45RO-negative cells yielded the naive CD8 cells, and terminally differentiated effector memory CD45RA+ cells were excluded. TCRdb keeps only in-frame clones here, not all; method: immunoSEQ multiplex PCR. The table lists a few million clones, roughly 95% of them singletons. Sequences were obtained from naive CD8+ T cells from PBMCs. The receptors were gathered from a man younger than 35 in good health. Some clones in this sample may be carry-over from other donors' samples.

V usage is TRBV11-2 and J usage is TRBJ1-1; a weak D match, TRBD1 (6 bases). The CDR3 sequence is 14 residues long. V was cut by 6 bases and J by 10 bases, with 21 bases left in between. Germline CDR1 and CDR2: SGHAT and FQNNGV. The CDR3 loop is CASRLTQGSALAFF. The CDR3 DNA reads TGTGCCAGCAGACTCACACAGGGATCCGCGTTAGCTTTCTTT.

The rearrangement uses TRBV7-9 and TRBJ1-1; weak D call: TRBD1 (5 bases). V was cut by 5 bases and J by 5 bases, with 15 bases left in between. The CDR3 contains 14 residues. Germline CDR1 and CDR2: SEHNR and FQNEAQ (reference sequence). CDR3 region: CASSPHGGKTEAFF. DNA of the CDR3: TGTGCCAGCAGCCCTCATGGGGGAAAGACTGAAGCTTTCTTT.

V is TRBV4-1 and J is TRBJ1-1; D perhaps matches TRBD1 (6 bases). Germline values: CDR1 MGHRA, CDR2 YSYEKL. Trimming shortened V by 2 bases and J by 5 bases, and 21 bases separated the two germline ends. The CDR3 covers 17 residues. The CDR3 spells CASSQTSGVYVGTEAFF. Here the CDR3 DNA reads TGCGCCAGCAGCCAAACTTCAGGGGTTTACGTAGGGACTGAAGCTTTCTTT.